The clone carrying this TCR beta chain turned up a few times. The CDR3 spans 15 residues. Between the trimmed V and J ends, which lost 2 bases and 4 bases, there was a span of 13 bases. Per germline, CDR1 KGHDR and CDR2 SFDVKD. This sample is drawn from a study of patients and donors after allogeneic stem cell transplantation. One entry per CDR3 protein, called by TCRdb with MiXCR from the RT-PCR reads. Among 410,000 or so distinct CDR3 sequences listed, around 16% were seen once. The chain has TRBV24-1 and TRBJ1-2, with D perhaps TRBD1 (5 bases). The source material was blood, either unsorted or a sorted T cell fraction (not recorded which). The clonotype originates from a human donor who was either an allogeneic HSCT recipient or a stem cell or donor lymphocyte infusion donor (not recorded which). It is not recorded whose cells these are; they may come from a transplant donor. The CDR3: CATSDSKNRPYGYTF. CDR3 bases: TGTGCCACCAGTGATTCGAAAAACAGGCCCTATGGCTACACCTTC.